The 3 T cell receptor beta chains reported below all come from one sample, sequenced in a study of cytomegalovirus exposure and HLA in healthy donors. The PCR had 60 Vbeta and 13 Jbeta primers. The data were produced by immunoSEQ multiplex PCR, yet TCRdb's version contains in-frame clones alone and is incomplete. The sample holds more than 80,000 clones, just under 70% seen once. Sequencing used PBMCs. These receptor sequences come from a man in his fifties or sixties in good health and CMV-seronegative.

The chain joins TRBV4-2 to TRBJ1-1; 8 bases match TRBD1. Germline V gene lookup returns CDR1 LGHNA and CDR2 YNFKEQ. The junction had 11 bases not matched to a gene; V was cut back by 1 base and J by 4 bases. CDR3 length equals 17 residues. The CDR3 DNA sequence: TGTGCCAGCAGCCAAGGTGGACAGGGAAGCAGGGGCACTGAAGCTTTCTTT. Its protein is CASSQGGQGSRGTEAFF.

The chain links TRBV28 to TRBJ1-4; 8 bases line up with TRBD1. Unmatched junction bases numbered 14, after V lost 8 bases and J lost 6 bases. This CDR3 has 16 residues. CDR1 MDHEN and CDR2 SYDVKM come from the germline V gene. The CDR3 reads CASGLKLGQGDEKLFF. The CDR3 nucleotides read TGTGCCAGCGGCCTCAAACTCGGACAGGGAGATGAAAAACTGTTTTTT. Full variable domain (rest looked up from reference TRBV28 and TRBJ1-4): DVKVTQSSRYLVKRTGEKVFLECVQDMDHENMFWYRQDPGLGLRLIYFSYDVKMKEKGDIPEGYSVSREKKERFSLILESASTNQTSMYLCASGLKLGQGDEKLFFGSGTQLSVL.

This clone has just a few counts. The CDR3 region has the DNA TGTGCCAGCAGTTTATTCGCTAGCGGGAGGAGGAATGAGCAGTTCTTC. Residues: CASSLFASGRRNEQFF. This chain uses TRBV27 with TRBJ2-1, with 11 positions matching TRBD2. CDR1 MNHEY and CDR2 SMNVEV come from the germline V gene (reference sequence). The trim removed 1 base at V and 7 bases at J, leaving 6 bases unmatched. The CDR3 loop spans 16 amino acids.